Each of the 19 T cell receptor beta chains below was sequenced from the same sample in a study of human T cells and chemical hapten exposure. The time point: patch test 3, about 24 weeks after DPC sensitization. Specified treatment: therapeutic diphenylcyclopropenone sensitization with weekly scalp DPC. Using its own MiXCR run on the RACE reads, TCRdb lists one record per CDR3 protein. The sample yields tens of thousands of distinct CDR3 sequences, roughly 11% seen once. The input for sequencing was whole blood, taken in connection with sensitization to the hapten diphenylcyclopropenone (DPC). These receptors all come from a woman aged 45 to 65 with alopecia areata. Some clones in this sample may be carry-over from other donors' samples.

This clonotype was seen at least ten times. The chain combines TRBV20-1 with TRBJ2-1; D is uncertain. V dropped 3 bases and J dropped 4 bases, with 13 bases sitting between them. This CDR3 has 14 amino acids. Germline CDR1 DFQATT, CDR2 SNEGSKA (reference sequence). The CDR3 reads CSASLGIRYNEQFF. CDR3 bases: TGCAGTGCTAGTTTGGGGATACGGTACAATGAGCAGTTCTTC.

The genes are TRBV7-2 and TRBJ2-3; D is ambiguous. V was pared by 4 bases and J by 6 bases, with 8 bases between. The germline V gene has CDR1 SGHTA and CDR2 FQGNSA. There are 12 residues in the CDR3. In DNA, the CDR3 is TGTGCCAGCAGCTCATATATGGATACGCAGTATTTT. Translated, it gives CASSSYMDTQYF.

This clonotype appeared many times. The rearrangement links TRBV28 to TRBJ2-4; D remains ambiguous. V lost 9 bases, J lost 3 bases, and 15 bases lay in between. The CDR3 is 14 residues long. The germline V gene encodes CDR1 MDHEN and CDR2 SYDVKM. As DNA, the CDR3 is TGTGCCAGTAGCTCGGCAGAGTTCAAAAACATTCAGTACTTC. This encodes CASSSAEFKNIQYF.

The V call is TRBV5-1, the J call TRBJ2-3; 11 nucleotides agree with TRBD2. From germline, CDR1 is SGHRS and CDR2 YFSETQ. The CDR3 consists of 14 residues. J lost 5 bases, V lost 5 bases, and 4 bases had no gene match. The CDR3, as DNA: TGCGCCAGCAGTACTAGCGGGGGAAAAGATACGCAGTATTTT. Its translation is CASSTSGGKDTQYF.

In this sample, this clonotype turned up a few times. The genes are TRBV7-9 and TRBJ1-3, with 8 bases identical to TRBD1. This CDR3 spans 14 amino acids. Germline V CDR1 and CDR2: SEHNR, FQNEAQ (reference sequence). V was clipped by 11 bases and J by 1 base; unmatched bases: 7. The CDR3 DNA is TGTGCCGCCCTTCGACAGGGGTCTGGAAACACCATATATTTT. It codes for CAALRQGSGNTIYF. The full variable domain, completed using reference TRBV7-9 and TRBJ1-3, is DTGVSQNPRHKITKRGQNVTFRCDPISEHNRLYWYRQTLGQGPEFLTYFQNEAQLEKSRLLSDRFSAERPKGSFSTLEIQRTEQGDSAMYLCAALRQGSGNTIYFGEGSWLTVV.

The chain uses TRBV7-3 and TRBJ2-5; 12 bases are a match to TRBD2. The V gene end was trimmed by 5 bases and the J gene end by 5 bases; junction bases not matched to a gene: 3. CDR1 is SGHTA and CDR2 is FQGTGA in the germline V gene. This CDR3 contains 14 residues. The CDR3 loop is CASSPSGGAETQYF. CDR3 in DNA: TGTGCCAGCAGCCCTAGCGGGGGGGCCGAGACCCAGTACTTC.

This clonotype was counted many times. The chain combines TRBV5-1 with TRBJ2-3, with 7 positions matching TRBD1. V trimming: 3 bases; J trimming: 2 bases; junction bases outside the gene matches: 3. Germline loops: CDR1 SGHRS, CDR2 YFSETQ. This CDR3 is 14 amino acids long. The CDR3 coding sequence is TGCGCCAGCAGCTCCGGGACAGTCACAGATACGCAGTATTTT. Amino acids: CASSSGTVTDTQYF.

V is TRBV28 and J is TRBJ2-3, with 12 bases aligning to TRBD1. Trimming cost V 5 bases and J 3 bases; bases outside gene matches: 9. Germline lookup yields CDR1 MDHEN and CDR2 SYDVKM. This CDR3 contains 17 residues. In nucleotides, the CDR3 is TGTGCCAGCAGTCCCTCCGGGACAGGGGGCAGGACAGATACGCAGTATTTT. The encoded protein is CASSPSGTGGRTDTQYF. Full variable domain (outside the CDR3, taken from reference TRBV28 and TRBJ2-3): DVKVTQSSRYLVKRTGEKVFLECVQDMDHENMFWYRQDPGLGLRLIYFSYDVKMKEKGDIPEGYSVSREKKERFSLILESASTNQTSMYLCASSPSGTGGRTDTQYFGPGTRLTVL.

This clonotype was seen a handful of times. The chain employs TRBV11-2 and TRBJ1-4; D possibly corresponds to TRBD1 (6 bases). Germline-derived CDR1 and CDR2 are SGHAT and FQNNGV. The length of the CDR3 is 15 residues. The germline V and J ends were trimmed by 5 bases and 3 bases, with 13 bases remaining between them. The CDR3 coding sequence is TGTGCCAGCAGCAAAAGGGGGTGGGCTAATGAAAAACTGTTTTTT. Translation gives CASSKRGWANEKLFF.

This clonotype has at least ten counts. This chain uses TRBV7-9 with TRBJ2-1; possibly TRBD2 for D (7 bases). In germline, CDR1 is SEHNR, CDR2 FQNEAQ (reference sequence). Trimming pared 8 bases from V and 9 bases from J, leaving 17 bases between. This CDR3 contains 13 residues. The CDR3 sequence is CASLRGPGSEQFF. The CDR3 nucleotides are TGTGCCAGCTTGCGGGGGCCAGGTAGTGAGCAGTTCTTC.

This clonotype was seen ten or more times. V is TRBV6-1 and J is TRBJ1-1; D remains unclear. The CDR3 runs 10 residues. Germline V gene lookup returns CDR1 MNHNS and CDR2 SASEGT. V was trimmed by 8 bases and J by 0 bases, leaving 1 base between them. This CDR3 reads CASLNTEAFF. The CDR3 DNA sequence: TGTGCCAGCCTGAACACTGAAGCTTTCTTT.

In this sample, this clonotype turned up many times. The V call is TRBV6-5, the J call TRBJ1-1, with D perhaps TRBD1 (6 bases). CDR1 is MNHEY, CDR2 SVGAGI, per germline. The length of the CDR3 is 14 residues. The V gene lost 2 bases and the J gene lost 2 bases, with 9 bases spanning the gap. The CDR3: CASSYAGVNTEAFF. As DNA, the CDR3 is TGTGCCAGCAGTTACGCAGGGGTAAACACTGAAGCTTTCTTT.

In its sample, this clonotype was seen many times. The chain employs TRBV5-1 and TRBJ1-2; D is undetermined. This CDR3 contains 13 residues. V lost 1 base, J lost 6 bases, and 10 bases lay in between. The germline CDR1 and CDR2 sequences are SGHRS and YFSETQ. The CDR3 sequence is CASSLIRENGYTF. CDR3 DNA: TGCGCCAGCAGCTTGATAAGGGAGAATGGCTACACCTTC.

This clonotype was detected a few times. V gene TRBV7-9 combines with J gene TRBJ2-3; TRBD1 is a possible D gene (6 bases). CDR3 length equals 15 residues. The ends were cut back, 4 bases at V and 11 bases at J, with 22 bases in the middle. The germline gives CDR1 SEHNR, CDR2 FQNEAQ (reference sequence). CDR3 region: CASSSPRQGSQRQYF. DNA for the CDR3: TGTGCCAGCAGCTCCCCTAGGCAGGGGAGCCAACGGCAGTATTTT.

The sample holds many counts of this clonotype. The rearrangement joins TRBV25-1 to TRBJ1-6; D is ambiguous. From germline, CDR1 is MGHDK and CDR2 SYGVNS. This CDR3 is 13 amino acids long. V was pared by 2 bases and J by 7 bases, with 6 bases between. The CDR3 coding sequence is TGTGCCAGCAGTGAACTCGAGAATTCACCCCTCCACTTT. Protein sequence: CASSELENSPLHF.

The chain recombines TRBV5-6 with TRBJ1-4; D possibly corresponds to TRBD1 (6 bases). The CDR3 contains 15 residues. Trimming stripped 4 bases from V and 3 bases from J, with 13 bases between. The germline gives CDR1 SGHDT, CDR2 YYEEEE. The CDR3 is CASSTTGSANEKLFF. The CDR3, as DNA: TGTGCCAGCAGCACCACAGGGTCAGCTAATGAAAAACTGTTTTTT.

In its sample, this clonotype was seen many times. This chain joins TRBV20-1 and TRBJ2-7, with 11 nucleotides matching TRBD1. CDR3 length equals 15 residues. V gave up 0 bases and J gave up 0 bases; unmatched junction bases: 1. The germline V gene has CDR1 DFQATT and CDR2 SNEGSKA (reference sequence). The chain's CDR3 is CSARDGTGGSYEQYF. CDR3 bases: TGCAGTGCTAGAGATGGGACAGGGGGCTCCTACGAGCAGTACTTC.

This clonotype was found many times. The V and J genes are TRBV6-5 and TRBJ2-3; 8 positions agree with TRBD2. This CDR3 region has 16 residues. The V gene end was trimmed by 5 bases and the J gene end by 4 bases; junction bases not matched to a gene: 11. Germline CDR1 is MNHEY and CDR2 is SVGAGI. Written as DNA, the CDR3 is TGTGCCAGCAGTCCTACCCCGGGAGGGTCCGCAGATACGCAGTATTTT. Its translation: CASSPTPGGSADTQYF.

This clonotype was seen only a few times. The gene calls are TRBV12-3 or TRBV12-4 and TRBJ2-3; D is perhaps TRBD2 (6 bases). This CDR3 contains 17 residues. Trimming shortened V by 10 bases and J by 1 base, and 24 bases separated the two germline ends. The CDR3, as DNA: TGTGCCAACCAGGAGGGCTCGGGACCCCCTCGCACAGATACGCAGTATTTT. It translates to CANQEGSGPPRTDTQYF.